These T cell receptor beta chains were read from a single sample in a study of blood T cell repertoires in COVID-19. The repertoire was sequenced with immunoSEQ multiplex PCR; TCRdb's copy has only in-frame clones and lacks some. The table includes 250,000 to 350,000 clones, around 88% detected once. Sequences were obtained from peripheral blood. The source is a woman younger than 45 who had recovered from COVID-19. CDR3s include the opening cysteine and the closing phenylalanine or tryptophan. Each record gives: J gene, clone size, D gene, V gene, CDR3 protein, CDR3 DNA. The D gene is left open where the match is weak. Expanded clones are given a class, and other clones once, few, many or no size at all.

J: TRBJ1-5
size: NA
D: NA
V: TRBV2
CDR3: CASSAGDSNQPQHF
DNA: TGTGCCAGCAGTGCAGGGGATAGCAATCAGCCCCAGCATTTT

J: TRBJ1-5
size: NA
D: NA
V: TRBV12-3/TRBV12-4
CDR3: CASSLTGNQPQHF
DNA: TGTGCCAGCAGTCTAACAGGGAATCAGCCCCAGCATTTT

J: TRBJ2-7
size: NA
D: TRBD1
V: TRBV10-3
CDR3: CAISEMRDRGLLGEQYF
DNA: TGTGCCATCAGTGAGATGCGGGACAGGGGGCTGCTTGGCGAGCAGTACTTC

J: TRBJ2-3
size: NA
D: TRBD2
V: TRBV7-9
CDR3: CASSLPRRLAGFTDTQYF
DNA: TGTGCCAGCAGCCTACCCAGAAGACTAGCGGGCTTCACAGATACGCAGTATTTT

J: TRBJ2-5
size: NA
D: TRBD1
V: TRBV3-1/TRBV3-2
CDR3: CASSQSSLTGSFRETQYF
DNA: TGTGCCAGCAGCCAAAGTTCTTTGACAGGGTCTTTTCGGGAGACCCAGTACTTC

J: TRBJ2-3
size: NA
D: TRBD2
V: TRBV5-6
CDR3: CASSWGLASDTQYF
DNA: TGTGCCAGCAGCTGGGGACTAGCGTCAGATACGCAGTATTTT

J: TRBJ2-7
size: NA
D: TRBD1
V: TRBV27
CDR3: CASSPDRGPNYEQYF
DNA: TGTGCCAGCAGTCCCGACAGGGGGCCAAACTACGAGCAGTACTTC

J: TRBJ1-2
size: NA
D: NA
V: TRBV19
CDR3: CASTSPIAGVGYGYTF
DNA: TGTGCCAGTACCAGCCCCATCGCAGGGGTCGGCTATGGCTACACCTTC

J: TRBJ1-1
size: NA
D: NA
V: TRBV4-1
CDR3: CASSQGQGLQNTEAFF
DNA: TGCGCCAGCAGCCAAGGGCAGGGACTGCAGAACACTGAAGCTTTCTTT

J: TRBJ2-2
size: NA
D: TRBD1
V: TRBV28
CDR3: CATSGGGYLNTGELFF
DNA: TGTGCCACCTCAGGGGGCGGCTATTTAAACACCGGGGAGCTGTTTTTT

J: TRBJ2-5
size: NA
D: NA
V: TRBV29-1
CDR3: CSAGQSQETQYF
DNA: TGCAGCGCAGGACAGTCTCAAGAGACCCAGTACTTC

J: TRBJ1-5
size: NA
D: NA
V: TRBV6-2/TRBV6-3
CDR3: CASSSSRVENSNQPQHF
DNA: TGTGCCAGCAGTTCCTCCAGGGTCGAGAATAGCAATCAGCCCCAGCATTTT

J: TRBJ2-1
size: once
D: NA
V: TRBV7-3
CDR3: CASSFGSAVDYNEQFF
DNA: TGTGCCAGCAGCTTCGGGTCGGCGGTTGACTACAATGAGCAGTTCTTC

J: TRBJ2-5
size: few
D: TRBD2
V: TRBV6-5
CDR3: CASTVIGGASETQYF
DNA: TGTGCCAGCACCGTTATCGGGGGGGCCTCAGAGACCCAGTACTTC

J: TRBJ1-1
size: NA
D: NA
V: TRBV5-1
CDR3: CASRSLGQGEAFF
DNA: TGCGCCAGCAGGTCCTTGGGACAAGGAGAAGCTTTCTTT

J: TRBJ1-1
size: NA
D: NA
V: TRBV28
CDR3: CASSPRGRLNTEAFF
DNA: TGTGCCAGCAGTCCCCGTGGCAGGCTGAACACTGAAGCTTTCTTT

J: TRBJ2-1
size: NA
D: NA
V: TRBV5-4
CDR3: CASSFLAGAHIRSYEQFF
DNA: TGTGCCAGCAGCTTTCTGGCGGGGGCCCACATAAGGAGTTATGAGCAGTTCTTC

J: TRBJ1-2
size: NA
D: NA
V: TRBV4-1
CDR3: CASSPLGGNRHGYTF
DNA: TGCGCCAGCAGCCCTTTGGGGGGGAACCGGCATGGCTACACCTTC

J: TRBJ2-2
size: few
D: TRBD1
V: TRBV28
CDR3: CASSVQGYTGELFF
DNA: TGTGCCAGCAGTGTACAGGGGTACACCGGGGAGCTGTTTTTT